Below are 19 T cell receptor beta chains sequenced from a single sample in a study of OX40 agonist ivuxolimab in advanced cancers. Assay used: immunoSEQ multiplex PCR; TCRdb lists only in-frame clones, some missing. The data hold 70,000 or so clones, with 65% to 80% observed a single time. This specimen was CD4+ or CD8+ T cells sorted from blood, taken in a trial of the OX40 agonist ivuxolimab. The receptors stem from an adult with an advanced solid tumor such as melanoma, head and neck, liver or kidney cancer.

The chain has TRBV5-1 and TRBJ2-3, with D perhaps being TRBD1 or TRBD2 (6 bases each). The germline V gene encodes CDR1 SGHRS and CDR2 YFSETQ. The V and J ends lost 4 bases and 5 bases respectively, with 17 bases between them. CDR3 size: 15 residues. The CDR3 nucleotides read TGCGCCAGCAGCCGCGAGGGGGGCCGGGGAGATACGCAGTATTTT. This sequence encodes CASSREGGRGDTQYF.

V gene TRBV27 combines with J gene TRBJ2-3; no firm D call. The germline V gene has CDR1 MNHEY and CDR2 SMNVEV (reference sequence). V was pared by 3 bases and J by 6 bases, with 13 bases between. The CDR3 totals 14 residues. This CDR3 reads CASSFRENSDTQYF. The CDR3 DNA reads as TGTGCCAGCAGTTTTAGAGAGAATAGCGATACGCAGTATTTT.

The rearrangement joins TRBV7-8 to TRBJ1-5; D not certain. Trimming took off 0 bases at V and 0 bases at J, with 6 bases between the two ends. Germline CDR1 SGHVS, CDR2 FQNEAQ. The CDR3 extends over 15 amino acids. DNA for the CDR3: TGTGCCAGCAGCTTAGCCATCAATAGCAATCAGCCCCAGCATTTT. Translated, it gives CASSLAINSNQPQHF.

V and J are TRBV18 and TRBJ1-4, with 9 bases aligning to TRBD1. Per germline, CDR1 KGHSH and CDR2 LQKENI. The CDR3 consists of 14 residues. The J segment lost 7 bases and the V segment lost 4 bases, leaving 4 bases of the junction unmatched. CDR3 nucleotides: TGTGCCAGCTCACGGGACAGGGAAGGTGAAAAACTGTTTTTT. Translation gives CASSRDREGEKLFF.

The J gene is TRBJ1-5, the V gene TRBV28, with 10 bases aligning to TRBD1. This CDR3 region has 16 residues. V lost 6 bases to trimming and J lost 3 bases; unmatched junction nucleotides: 8. Germline CDR1 MDHEN, CDR2 SYDVKM. In DNA form, the CDR3 reads TGTGCCAGCAGCACCCAGGACAGGGGGAACAATCAGCCCCAGCATTTT. This gives the protein CASSTQDRGNNQPQHF.

Only one count was recorded for this clone. V is TRBV11-2 and J is TRBJ1-1; TRBD1 is a possible D gene (5 bases). V was clipped by 6 bases and J by 3 bases, with 14 bases between them. Germline values: CDR1 SGHAT, CDR2 FQNNGV. CDR3 length: 14 amino acids. CDR3 in DNA: TGTGCCAGCAGACAAGGGGCGGTAGACACTGAAGCTTTCTTT. Translated, it gives CASRQGAVDTEAFF.

V gene TRBV18 combines with J gene TRBJ1-2; the D gene is possibly TRBD1 (6 bases). CDR1 KGHSH and CDR2 LQKENI come from the germline V gene. This CDR3 comprises 12 residues. Trimming removed 4 bases from V and 4 bases from J, with 7 bases in between. In DNA form, the CDR3 reads TGTGCCAGCTCACGGGACACCTATGGCTACACCTTC. Residues: CASSRDTYGYTF.

The gene calls are TRBV11-2 and TRBJ1-2; D may be TRBD1 (6 bases). Per the germline V gene, CDR1 is SGHAT and CDR2 is FQNNGV. V lost 3 bases and J lost 8, with 13 bases in between. The CDR3 totals 13 residues. The CDR3 protein is CASSFPGHKGYTF. The CDR3 DNA reads as TGTGCCAGCAGCTTCCCGGGACATAAAGGCTACACCTTC.

The DNA of the CDR3 is TGTGCCTGGAGTCGGGACAGGGGAAACTATGGCTACACCTTC. It is translated as CAWSRDRGNYGYTF. The genes are TRBV30 and TRBJ1-2, with TRBD1 matching 10 bases. J was trimmed by 2 bases and V by 2 bases; bases with no gene match: 2. The germline V gene encodes CDR1 GTSNPN and CDR2 SVGIG (reference sequence). The length of the CDR3 is 14 residues.

This chain connects TRBV19 to TRBJ2-5; D perhaps matches TRBD2 (6 bases). V lost 3 bases and J 5 bases, leaving 10 bases between the germline ends. CDR3 size: 13 residues. The germline V gene has CDR1 LNHDA and CDR2 SQIVND (reference sequence). The CDR3 here is CASSMARGETQYF. DNA of the CDR3: TGTGCCAGTAGTATGGCTCGGGGGGAGACCCAGTACTTC.

The chain joins TRBV6-1 to TRBJ1-2, with unresolved D. The CDR3 sequence is 12 residues long. Germline CDR1 MNHNS, CDR2 SASEGT. Trimming removed 0 bases at V and 6 bases at J, with 5 bases between. The CDR3 region is CASSEAWHGYTF. In DNA, the CDR3 is TGTGCCAGCAGTGAAGCGTGGCATGGCTACACCTTC.

The chain links TRBV30 to TRBJ1-5; no clear D gene. This CDR3 spans 16 amino acids. The germline V gene encodes CDR1 GTSNPN and CDR2 SVGIG (reference sequence). The V end was cut by 3 bases, the J end by 0 bases, with 15 bases between. The CDR3 DNA reads TGTGCCTGGAGGCGAGGACGGGGAGGTAGCAATCAGCCCCAGCATTTT. It is translated as CAWRRGRGGSNQPQHF.

The rearrangement links TRBV5-4 to TRBJ2-1; D is possibly TRBD2 (6 bases). Germline V CDR1 and CDR2: SGHNT, YYREEE (reference sequence). CDR3 length: 13 residues. Trimming shortened V by 5 bases and J by 8 bases, and 14 bases separated the two germline ends. In DNA, the CDR3 is TGTGCCAGCAGGCCTAGCGCGGTGGATGAGCAGTTCTTC. Its translation: CASRPSAVDEQFF.

The gene calls are TRBV5-1 and TRBJ2-1; D not resolved. Trimming took 0 bases from V and 7 from J, leaving 14 bases between them. Germline V CDR1 and CDR2: SGHRS, YFSETQ. The CDR3 covers 15 residues. The CDR3 region is CASSLVPGSENEQFF. Here the CDR3 DNA reads TGCGCCAGCAGCTTGGTTCCGGGTTCGGAAAATGAGCAGTTCTTC.

The V call is TRBV6-6, the J call TRBJ1-6, with no clear D. The CDR3 has 15 amino acids. The V and J ends lost 4 bases and 7 bases respectively, with 14 bases between them. The germline V gene encodes CDR1 MNHNY and CDR2 SVGAGI (reference sequence). DNA of the CDR3: TGTGCCAGCAGTTTGGCGGAGAGAGGGAATTCACCCCTCCACTTT. As protein: CASSLAERGNSPLHF.

V gene TRBV9 combines with J gene TRBJ2-2, with 8 bases matching TRBD1. The CDR3 sequence is 15 residues long. Trimming took 3 bases from V and 5 from J; bases not matched to a gene: 6. Germline CDR1 is SGDLS and CDR2 is YYNGEE. The CDR3 DNA sequence: TGTGCCAGCAGCGCTCGACAGGGGCATACCGGGGAGCTGTTTTTT. Protein: CASSARQGHTGELFF.

The genes are TRBV7-8 and TRBJ2-2; maybe TRBD2 (5 bases). Germline CDR1 reads SGHVS; CDR2 reads FQNEAQ. Trimming left V 10 bases short and J 6 bases short, with 12 bases between. There are 12 residues in the CDR3. The CDR3 bases are TGTGCCACCGGCGGGTGGGCCGGGGAGCTGTTTTTT. It encodes CATGGWAGELFF.

This sequence joins TRBV30 and TRBJ2-1; 7 bases align to TRBD2. With V trimmed by 1 base and J by 0 bases, 12 bases remained unmatched. CDR3 length: 18 amino acids. CDR1 is GTSNPN and CDR2 is SVGIG in the germline V gene (reference sequence). In DNA form, the CDR3 reads TGTGCCTGGAGTGGAGGGCAACTAGCGACTAGCTCCTACAATGAGCAGTTCTTC. This translates into CAWSGGQLATSSYNEQFF.

The chain joins TRBV2 to TRBJ2-7, with TRBD1 identical over 7 bases. Germline CDR1 is SNHLY and CDR2 is FYNNEI. The length of the CDR3 is 13 residues. Trimming cost V 4 bases and J 6 bases; bases outside gene matches: 6. The CDR3 nucleotides are TGTGCCAGCAGTGTGGGACAGCTTCTCGAGCAGTACTTC. Amino acids: CASSVGQLLEQYF.